The 10 T cell receptor beta chains below all came from one sample that was sequenced in a study of vaccination effects on CD4 cells after COVID-19. The antigens of these receptors remain unknown. ViraFEST expansion of antigen-specific CD4+ T cells with viral peptide pools preceded sequencing. When ten to eleven days of culture had elapsed, CD4+ T cells were isolated. By PCR, the person was confirmed to have had SARS-CoV-2 infection between March and December 2020. This table comes from immunoSEQ multiplex PCR, and its TCRdb copy is limited to in-frame clones, with some not included. Of approximately 26,000 clones in the sample, approximately 80% are singletons; the top ten hold roughly a fifth. The material was CD4+ T cells from PBMCs cultured with HCoV-NL63 spike peptides, obtained before COVID-19 vaccination. All receptors derive from a human donor who had a prior SARS-CoV-2 infection.

V usage is TRBV30 and J usage is TRBJ2-6; TRBD1 might be the D (6 bases). Per the germline V gene, CDR1 is GTSNPN and CDR2 is SVGIG (reference sequence). The ends were cut back, 2 bases at V and 2 bases at J, with 13 bases in the middle. This CDR3 has 16 amino acids. The CDR3 spells CAWSPRGTPGANVLTF. The CDR3 DNA follows: TGTGCCTGGAGTCCGAGAGGGACACCTGGGGCCAACGTCCTGACTTTC. The whole variable domain, remainder taken from reference TRBV30 and TRBJ2-6, is SQTIHQWPATLVQPVGSPLSLECTVEGTSNPNLYWYRQAAGRGLQLLFYSVGIGQISSEVPQNLSASRPQDRQFILSSKKLLLSDSGFYLCAWSPRGTPGANVLTFGAGSRLTVL.

This chain joins TRBV10-3 and TRBJ2-5; TRBD2 aligns across 11 bases. V lost 6 bases to trimming and J lost 0 bases; unmatched junction nucleotides: 6. Germline V gene data show CDR1 as ENHRY and CDR2 as SYGVKD. The CDR3 consists of 16 residues. This CDR3 reads CAISAGTSGHQETQYF. The CDR3 DNA sequence: TGTGCCATCAGCGCCGGGACTAGCGGACACCAAGAGACCCAGTACTTC.

The chain has TRBV30 and TRBJ1-3; D is ambiguous. Germline values: CDR1 GTSNPN, CDR2 SVGIG (reference sequence). This CDR3 has 14 amino acids. Trimming took 3 bases from V and 0 from J, leaving 9 bases between them. The CDR3 spells CAWRYLSSGNTIYF. CDR3 DNA: TGTGCCTGGAGGTACTTAAGCTCTGGAAACACCATATATTTT. Filled out from reference TRBV30 and TRBJ1-3, the complete variable domain reads SQTIHQWPATLVQPVGSPLSLECTVEGTSNPNLYWYRQAAGRGLQLLFYSVGIGQISSEVPQNLSASRPQDRQFILSSKKLLLSDSGFYLCAWRYLSSGNTIYFGEGSWLTVV.

The rearrangement joins TRBV5-6 to TRBJ1-6; D is ambiguous. V lost 6 bases and J lost 9, with 16 bases in between. CDR1 is SGHDT and CDR2 is YYEEEE in the germline V gene. The CDR3 loop spans 14 amino acids. CDR3 sequence (DNA): TGTGCCAGCACCTCACCTCTTTATGGTTCACCCCTCCACTTT. This encodes CASTSPLYGSPLHF.

The chain combines TRBV5-1 with TRBJ1-3; D perhaps matches TRBD1 (5 bases). Germline V gene sequence: CDR1 SGHRS, CDR2 YFSETQ. The CDR3 is 15 residues long. Trimming removed 5 bases at V and 6 bases at J, with 18 bases between. As DNA, the CDR3 is TGCGCCAGCAGTCTGTCAGGGCTACCGGAAAACACCATATATTTT. It encodes CASSLSGLPENTIYF.

The chain uses TRBV30 and TRBJ2-3, with 11 positions matching TRBD2. This CDR3 has 15 amino acids. Germline CDR1 is GTSNPN and CDR2 is SVGIG (reference sequence). Trimming at V came to 5 bases and at J to 4 bases, leaving 8 bases not matched to a gene. CDR3: CAWALAGGGADTQYF. The DNA for the CDR3 is TGTGCCTGGGCGCTAGCGGGGGGAGGGGCAGATACGCAGTATTTT.

The chain is built from TRBV2 and TRBJ1-2; D may be TRBD1 (5 bases). The germline V gene encodes CDR1 SNHLY and CDR2 FYNNEI. The CDR3 spans 14 residues. V lost 8 bases to trimming and J lost 3 bases, with 16 bases between them. As DNA, the CDR3 is TGTGCCAGCTCCTCCGGGGGGGACCACTATGGCTACACCTTC. Protein sequence: CASSSGGDHYGYTF.

This chain connects TRBV11-2 to TRBJ1-6; D call uncertain. The CDR3 spans 13 residues. Trimming pared 1 base from V and 8 bases from J, leaving 6 bases between. CDR1 SGHAT and CDR2 FQNNGV come from the germline V gene. The CDR3 DNA sequence: TGTGCCAGCAGCTTAGCTTGGGATTCACCCCTCCACTTT. Residues: CASSLAWDSPLHF.

V and J are TRBV6-5 and TRBJ2-7; a possible D gene is TRBD1 (5 bases). V was cut by 5 bases and J by 0 bases, with 11 bases left in between. Germline CDR1 reads MNHEY; CDR2 reads SVGAGI. This CDR3 is 14 amino acids long. The CDR3 nucleotides are TGTGCCAGCAGTCGGACATCCCACTCCTACGAGCAGTACTTC. It codes for CASSRTSHSYEQYF.

CDR3 nucleotide sequence: TGTGCCAGCAGCTTACGGCGGAGTGGCACAGATACGCAGTATTTT. Translated: CASSLRRSGTDTQYF. The chain joins TRBV7-9 to TRBJ2-3; no firm D call. Germline-derived CDR1 and CDR2 are SEHNR and FQNEAQ (reference sequence). Trimming took 2 bases from V and 1 from J, leaving 10 bases between them. This CDR3 contains 15 residues. The entire variable domain, with the rest obtained from reference TRBV7-9 and TRBJ2-3, is as follows: DTGVSQNPRHKITKRGQNVTFRCDPISEHNRLYWYRQTLGQGPEFLTYFQNEAQLEKSRLLSDRFSAERPKGSFSTLEIQRTEQGDSAMYLCASSLRRSGTDTQYFGPGTRLTVL.